This T cell receptor (beta chain) was found in a study of cytomegalovirus exposure and HLA in healthy donors. Whole-study results and caveats: Later analysis associated a missense DCLRE1C variant with TCR beta V- and J-gene trimming. Later on, analysis showed that most CMV-associated TCR beta chains appeared to be HLA-restricted.

This PCR relied on a set of 60 Vbeta primers and 13 Jbeta primers. Clones were sequenced by immunoSEQ multiplex PCR, and TCRdb holds only the in-frame ones, with some missing. The sample includes fewer than 250,000 clones, 70% to 80% of them seen just once. Germline CDR1 MNHEY, CDR2 SVGAGI. There are 11 residues in the CDR3. V was clipped by 10 bases and J by 6 bases; unmatched bases: 4. Comments on this clone: Its matching antigen is unknown.

The rearrangement links TRBV6-5 to TRBJ2-7, with 9 bases lining up with TRBD1. This receptor was obtained from a male donor in good health and CMV-seropositive. Sequencing used PBMCs. This chain's CDR3 is CATHRGREQYF. The DNA of the CDR3 is TGTGCCACCCACAGGGGGCGCGAGCAGTACTTC.